Detailed here is one T cell receptor (beta chain). Its target is unknown. Those patients with uncontrolled infection, other autoimmune disease, pregnancy or lactation were excluded. The data belong to a study of T cells in Graves' hyperthyroidism and ophthalmopathy. Germline loops: CDR1 LGHNA, CDR2 YSLEER. V was clipped by 1 base and J by 6 bases; unmatched bases: 9. The CDR3 spans 17 residues. RNA transcripts gave rise to amplified TCR beta CDR3 regions. RT-PCR in the first round (using the HTBI primer set) targeted the TCR CDR3. TCRdb re-analysed the multiplex PCR reads in MiXCR, keeping a single row per CDR3 protein. This sample carries a few hundred thousand distinct CDR3 sequences, 12% to 15% of them seen once, and the ten largest clones take approximately 5.3%. Study-level points and caveats: Blood held most thyroid clonotypes expanded above 0.001 frequency. Patients with ophthalmopathy were separated from those with stable hyperthyroidism by a 13 V-J model. Ophthalmopathy was model-predicted a median roughly six months pre-onset.

The sequence was obtained from a woman aged 18-29 years with Graves' hyperthyroidism. Specimen: blood. This chain joins TRBV4-3 and TRBJ2-2; 9 nucleotides agree with TRBD2. The CDR3 here is CASSQAGSSGGAGELFF. As DNA, the CDR3 is TGCGCCAGCAGCCAAGCCGGGAGTAGCGGGGGCGCCGGGGAGCTGTTTTTT.